This TCR beta chain emerged from a study of chemoradiotherapy in HPV16-positive cancers. At the level of the study: A couple of HPV16-positive patients' cells yielded candidate HPV-specific clones and common motifs.

The table lists this clone with a count of one. Its specificity is unknown. Sequencing was performed with immunoSEQ multiplex PCR; in TCRdb, only in-frame clones are kept and a portion is missing. The table has over 7,000 clones, roughly 90% seen once. There are 13 residues in the CDR3. V lost 5 bases to trimming and J lost 6 bases, with 14 bases between them. Germline values: CDR1 MNHNY, CDR2 SVGAGI (reference sequence). General observations from the study: Candidate HPV-specific clones and E7-related TCR motifs grew in tumor during treatment.

The sequence was collected from a human donor with HPV-associated anogenital cancer. This chain joins TRBV6-6 and TRBJ2-7, with D possibly being TRBD1 (5 bases). The sample consisted of tumor tissue, taken from a patient who underwent chemoradiotherapy. The CDR3 reads CASSPDQGPEQYF. The DNA of the CDR3 is TGTGCCAGCAGTCCAGACCAGGGTCCCGAGCAGTACTTC.